This entry is about one T cell receptor (beta chain). Its antigen is not known. Single viable CD3+CD4+CD8-CD45RO+ cells were sorted as the memory CD4+ T cells. CMV serostatus came from serum IgG against pp150, pp28, p38, p52. The CDR3 consists of 15 residues. The germline V gene has CDR1 LGHNA and CDR2 YSLEER. Trimming stripped 0 bases from V and 2 bases from J, with 11 bases between. The data were obtained in a study of memory CD4+ T cells and cytomegalovirus serostatus. Whole-study context: Donors were healthy Belgian adults, 9 or 10 CMV seropositive and 20 to 30 seronegative.

The authors' processing: Out-of-frame sequences were removed, leaving roughly 2,200,000 distinct TCRbeta sequences. Data came from immunoSEQ multiplex PCR; TCRdb stores just in-frame clones and leaves some out. That table furnishes V, J and clone size, whereas the DNA furnished D and trimming. The sample holds 55,000 or so clones, about four fifths seen once. General study points: Suggested: most of the CMV-linked TCR signature lies in CD4+ memory cells.

The V call is TRBV4-3, the J call TRBJ2-7; no clear D. The source of this sequence is an adult in good health and CMV-seropositive. The specimen was memory CD4+ T cells from blood. The CDR3 loop reads CASSQDHRPTYEQYF. Here the CDR3 DNA reads TGCGCCAGCAGCCAAGACCATCGGCCCACCTACGAGCAGTACTTC.